The 2 T cell receptor beta chains presented below share a single source sample, sequenced in a study of control samples from healthy donors and cancer patients. Sequencing was performed with immunoSEQ multiplex PCR; in TCRdb, only in-frame clones are kept and a portion is missing. The data hold over 120,000 clones, with about 94% observed a single time. Sequencing was done on a sample of PBMCs. Receptors were obtained from a man in his 60s with colorectal cancer.

This chain uses TRBV5-1 with TRBJ2-6, with D possibly TRBD2 on 5 matching bases. The CDR3 sequence is 17 residues long. The V end lost 0 bases, the J end lost 1 base, and 11 bases lay between the germline ends. Germline V gives CDR1 SGHRS, CDR2 YFSETQ. CDR3 in amino acids: CASSLGLVASGANVLTF. CDR3 sequence (DNA): TGCGCCAGCAGCTTGGGTTTAGTAGCGTCTGGGGCCAACGTCCTGACTTTC.

This chain connects TRBV11-2 to TRBJ2-1; 12 positions agree with TRBD1. This CDR3 has 15 residues. The germline gives CDR1 SGHAT, CDR2 FQNNGV. J lost 3 bases, V lost 6 bases, and 3 bases had no gene match. Here the CDR3 reads CASRGQGAIYNEQFF. The DNA of the CDR3 is TGTGCCAGCAGGGGACAGGGGGCGATCTACAATGAGCAGTTCTTC.